This T cell receptor beta chain emerged from a study of cytomegalovirus exposure and HLA in healthy donors. PCR involved 60 Vbeta and 13 Jbeta primers. Profiled with immunoSEQ multiplex PCR; TCRdb holds only in-frame clones, not every one. The table has 150,000 to 250,000 clones, 70% to 85% seen once. Trimming shortened V by 3 bases and J by 3 bases, and 12 bases separated the two germline ends. CDR1 and CDR2 from the germline V gene are SGHRS and YFSETQ. This CDR3 has 14 residues. The specimen sequenced was PBMCs. V and J are TRBV5-1 and TRBJ1-1, with unresolved D. The origin of this receptor is a woman younger than 45 in good health and CMV-seropositive. CDR3 loop: CASSWVAEDTEAFF. In DNA form, the CDR3 reads TGCGCCAGCAGCTGGGTGGCGGAAGACACTGAAGCTTTCTTT.